The next 27 T cell receptor beta chains were all read from a single sample in a study of blood T cell repertoires in COVID-19 (dated by TCRdb to about 2020). Library method: the immunoSEQ multiplex PCR assay. TCRdb holds this immuneACCESS table with in-frame rearrangements only. Some clones are missing; in checked studies, unresolved V genes explain under half, and the rest has no known cause. The sample contains approximately 240,000 clones, more than 80% of them found a single time. Around 6% of the sample belongs to the ten largest clones. Sequencing was performed on peripheral blood. These receptors all stem from a human donor in a cohort sampled during active COVID-19.

Comments on this clone: This specimen includes other DNA sequences encoding the same CDR3. The rearrangement joins TRBV18 to TRBJ2-5; D may be TRBD2 (6 bases). The CDR3 runs 12 residues. Deletions cut 3 bases from V and 5 bases from J, with 7 bases between. CDR1 is KGHSH and CDR2 is LQKENI in the germline V gene. CDR3: CASSPGGETQYF. CDR3 DNA: TGTGCCAGCTCACCGGGGGGTGAGACCCAGTACTTC.

For the CDR3, the DNA is TGTGCCAGCAGGGGCGAACAGGGTCACAATGAGCAGTTCTTC. Encoded protein: CASRGEQGHNEQFF. This chain joins TRBV6-5 and TRBJ2-1; perhaps TRBD1 as D (6 bases). CDR1 and CDR2 (germline): MNHEY, SVGAGI. This CDR3 contains 14 residues. V was clipped by 6 bases and J by 5 bases, with 14 bases between them.

The rearrangement links TRBV12-3 or TRBV12-4 to TRBJ2-5; no definite D call. Trimming pared 3 bases from V and 4 bases from J, leaving 3 bases between. There are 11 residues in the CDR3. The CDR3 region is CASSFGETQYF. The CDR3 region has the DNA TGTGCCAGCAGTTTCGGAGAGACCCAGTACTTC.

V and J are TRBV5-4 and TRBJ2-5; D not resolved. Germline V gives CDR1 SGHNT, CDR2 YYREEE (reference sequence). V lost 0 bases to trimming and J lost 3 bases, with 6 bases between them. The CDR3 has 13 residues. The CDR3 bases are TGTGCCAGCAGCTTGGTCCCCAAAGAGACCCAGTACTTC. Translation gives CASSLVPKETQYF.

The rearrangement joins TRBV6-1 to TRBJ1-2; D is possibly TRBD1 (6 bases). The CDR3 is made up of 16 amino acids. The V gene lost 0 bases and the J gene lost 4 bases, with 15 bases spanning the gap. Germline CDR1 and CDR2: MNHNS and SASEGT. Here the CDR3 DNA reads TGTGCCAGCAGTGAAGCCGGATACACAGGGACCTATGGCTACACCTTC. Translating gives CASSEAGYTGTYGYTF.

The V gene is TRBV9, the J gene TRBJ1-1; D perhaps matches TRBD1 (6 bases). Trimming shortened V by 1 base and J by 3 bases, and 10 bases separated the two germline ends. CDR1 and CDR2 (germline): SGDLS, YYNGEE. The CDR3 covers 14 residues. The CDR3 loop reads CASSVLAGDTEAFF. The CDR3 DNA reads as TGTGCCAGCAGCGTATTAGCAGGGGACACTGAAGCTTTCTTT. Drawing the rest from reference TRBV9 and TRBJ1-1, the complete variable domain is DSGVTQTPKHLITATGQRVTLRCSPRSGDLSVYWYQQSLDQGLQFLIQYYNGEERAKGNILERFSAQQFPDLHSELNLSSLELGDSALYFCASSVLAGDTEAFFGQGTRLTVV.

The chain uses TRBV29-1 and TRBJ2-7, with a possible D match to TRBD2 (6 bases). Germline CDR1 reads SQVTM; CDR2 reads ANQGSEA. Trimming pared 4 bases from V and 3 bases from J, leaving 10 bases between. The CDR3 sequence is 12 residues long. DNA of the CDR3: TGCAGCGTTGCGGAGGGGTTCTACGAGCAGTACTTC. Translating it yields CSVAEGFYEQYF.

The chain carries TRBV28 and TRBJ1-2; 9 nucleotides match TRBD1. Germline V gene sequence: CDR1 MDHEN, CDR2 SYDVKM. CDR3 length: 12 amino acids. V was clipped by 6 bases and J by 10 bases; unmatched bases: 6. The CDR3 DNA reads TGTGCCAGCAGGTACAGGGGGCGCGCCTACACCTTC. Translation: CASRYRGRAYTF.

The chain is built from TRBV19 and TRBJ2-5, with 8 nucleotides matching TRBD1. The V gene's germline CDR1 is LNHDA and CDR2 SQIVND (reference sequence). V shed 4 bases, J shed 4 bases, and the junction held 5 bases outside the gene matches. This CDR3 has 14 residues. The CDR3 region is CASSTSQGAETQYF. CDR3 nucleotides: TGTGCCAGTAGTACCAGCCAGGGGGCAGAGACCCAGTACTTC.

This clone was picked up one time. This rearrangement joins TRBV12-3 or TRBV12-4 to TRBJ2-5; 9 nucleotides agree with TRBD1. V was clipped by 6 bases and J by 4 bases; unmatched bases: 0. The CDR3 consists of 12 residues. The CDR3 reads CASRDRGETQYF. CDR3 bases: TGTGCCAGCAGGGACAGGGGAGAGACCCAGTACTTC.

The chain uses TRBV27 and TRBJ1-4, with 7 positions matching TRBD1. The germline gives CDR1 MNHEY, CDR2 SMNVEV (reference sequence). The length of the CDR3 is 16 residues. V was clipped by 5 bases and J by 7 bases; unmatched bases: 13. The CDR3 here is CASSLFTTGLGEKLFF. The CDR3 DNA follows: TGTGCCAGCAGTCTATTCACGACAGGGCTCGGTGAAAAACTGTTTTTT.

CDR3 loop: CASSLIRGQNEQFF. In DNA, the CDR3 is TGTGCCAGCAGCCTGATCAGGGGGCAAAATGAGCAGTTCTTC. The chain carries TRBV5-5 and TRBJ2-1; 8 positions match TRBD1. V dropped 4 bases and J dropped 7; count of bases not matched to a gene: 7. Germline V CDR1 and CDR2: SGHKS, YYEKEE (reference sequence). The CDR3 is made up of 14 amino acids.

The chain has TRBV29-1 and TRBJ2-3, with D perhaps TRBD2 (6 bases). Trimming took 8 bases from V and 2 from J, leaving 11 bases between them. CDR3 size: 12 residues. Germline CDR1 and CDR2: SQVTM and ANQGSEA. The CDR3: CSPRDSTDTQYF. For the CDR3, the DNA is TGCAGCCCCCGGGACTCCACAGATACGCAGTATTTT.

The chain combines TRBV6-1 with TRBJ1-6; 11 bases agree with TRBD1. V dropped 0 bases and J dropped 9; count of bases not matched to a gene: 10. The CDR3 is 18 amino acids. Per the germline V gene, CDR1 is MNHNS and CDR2 is SASEGT. The CDR3 spells CASSEALGQGAFGSPLHF. The DNA for the CDR3 is TGTGCCAGCAGTGAAGCGCTCGGACAGGGGGCGTTTGGTTCACCCCTCCACTTT.

Only one count was recorded for this clone. V is TRBV28 and J is TRBJ1-5; the match to TRBD1 covers 8 bases. With 6 bases clipped from V and 2 bases from J, the junction kept 6 bases outside the gene matches. Per germline, CDR1 MDHEN and CDR2 SYDVKM. This CDR3 comprises 15 residues. The CDR3 protein is CASRLTGGGNQPQHF. As DNA, the CDR3 is TGTGCCAGCAGATTAACAGGGGGTGGCAATCAGCCCCAGCATTTT.

The rearrangement uses TRBV10-1 and TRBJ2-7; D perhaps matches TRBD2 (5 bases). This CDR3 is 17 amino acids long. Germline-derived CDR1 and CDR2 are WNHNN and SYGVQD (reference sequence). Trimming pared 6 bases from V and 0 bases from J, leaving 21 bases between. CDR3 bases: TGCGCCAGCAGGAGCCTGGGCCCCGGGGAGCGCTCCTACGAGCAGTACTTC. Protein sequence: CASRSLGPGERSYEQYF.

The rearrangement uses TRBV19 and TRBJ1-2; 9 positions match TRBD1. CDR3 size: 13 residues. J gave up 8 bases and V 7 bases, and 8 bases lay outside the gene matches. In germline, CDR1 is LNHDA, CDR2 SQIVND (reference sequence). CDR3 sequence reads: CASTETGGYGYTF. CDR3 bases: TGTGCCAGTACCGAGACAGGGGGATACGGCTACACCTTC.

V usage is TRBV2 and J usage is TRBJ1-4; TRBD1 aligns across 7 bases. The J segment lost 0 bases and the V segment lost 3 bases, leaving 4 bases of the junction unmatched. Germline CDR1 and CDR2: SNHLY and FYNNEI. There are 16 residues in the CDR3. The CDR3 region has the DNA TGTGCCAGCAGTGATGGCAGGGGGTCAACTAATGAAAAACTGTTTTTT. Translating gives CASSDGRGSTNEKLFF.

The J gene is TRBJ2-2, the V gene TRBV24-1; D gene unclear. CDR1 is KGHDR, CDR2 SFDVKD, per germline. The CDR3 sequence is 13 residues long. V lost 9 bases and J lost 2, with 9 bases in between. CDR3 DNA sequence: TGTGCCACCGTGGCCGAAAACACCGGGGAGCTGTTTTTT. This translates into CATVAENTGELFF.

The CDR3 DNA follows: TGTGCCAGCTCTCCCCGCCGGGGGAACAGGTACAATGAGCAGTTCTTC. It yields the protein CASSPRRGNRYNEQFF. The V call is TRBV18, the J call TRBJ2-1; weak D call: TRBD2 (6 bases). This CDR3 spans 16 amino acids. Germline lookup yields CDR1 KGHSH and CDR2 LQKENI. V dropped 6 bases and J dropped 4 bases, with 19 bases sitting between them.

V and J are TRBV7-2 and TRBJ2-7; 11 bases fit TRBD2. V gave up 0 bases and J gave up 0 bases; unmatched junction bases: 7. Germline V CDR1 and CDR2: SGHTA, FQGNSA. The CDR3 is made up of 18 amino acids. The CDR3 nucleotides read TGTGCCAGCAGCTTAGCGCGGGGTAGCGGGGGGGACTCCTACGAGCAGTACTTC. This gives the protein CASSLARGSGGDSYEQYF. Complete variable domain (other parts from reference TRBV7-2 and TRBJ2-7): GAGVSQSPSNKVTEKGKDVELRCDPISGHTALYWYRQSLGQGLEFLIYFQGNSAPDKSGLPSDRFSAERTGGSVSTLTIQRTQQEDSAVYLCASSLARGSGGDSYEQYFGPGTRLTVT.

This sequence joins TRBV3-1 (or the pseudogene TRBV3-2) and TRBJ1-2; the D gene is possibly TRBD1 (6 bases). From germline, CDR1 is LGHDT and CDR2 YNNKEL (reference sequence). V was trimmed by 1 base and J by 4 bases, leaving 7 bases between them. The CDR3 runs to 13 residues. The CDR3 region is CASSQGQAYGYTF. DNA for the CDR3: TGTGCCAGCAGCCAAGGACAGGCCTATGGCTACACCTTC.

The chain carries TRBV19 and TRBJ2-1; 8 bases line up with TRBD1. The CDR3 has 14 residues. V trimming: 5 bases; J trimming: 8 bases; junction bases outside the gene matches: 8. Germline V lookup: CDR1 LNHDA, CDR2 SQIVND (reference sequence). CDR3 in amino acids: CASSLTGGRDEQFF. CDR3 DNA: TGTGCCAGTAGTTTAACAGGGGGTCGGGATGAGCAGTTCTTC.

This clone came up once. The chain has TRBV19 and TRBJ1-2; 7 positions match TRBD1. J was trimmed by 1 base and V by 3 bases; bases with no gene match: 5. The CDR3 spans 15 residues. Germline lookup yields CDR1 LNHDA and CDR2 SQIVND (reference sequence). CDR3: CASSIGQVDNYGYTF. The CDR3 DNA follows: TGTGCCAGTAGTATCGGACAGGTCGATAACTATGGCTACACCTTC.

The genes are TRBV28 and TRBJ1-3; D is ambiguous. Trimming took off 6 bases at V and 0 bases at J, with 3 bases between the two ends. This CDR3 contains 12 residues. Germline assignment: CDR1 MDHEN and CDR2 SYDVKM. CDR3 nucleotides: TGTGCCAGCAGGAGCTCTGGAAACACCATATATTTT. Its protein product is CASRSSGNTIYF.

The rearrangement uses TRBV12-3 or TRBV12-4 and TRBJ2-7; TRBD1 aligns across 8 bases. This CDR3 contains 13 residues. V dropped 5 bases and J dropped 5; count of bases not matched to a gene: 5. CDR3 sequence (DNA): TGTGCCAGCAGTACCCAACAGGGGGACGAGCAGTACTTC. Translation gives CASSTQQGDEQYF.

The chain uses TRBV2 and TRBJ1-5; 9 bases match TRBD1. The germline CDR1 and CDR2 sequences are SNHLY and FYNNEI. V lost 6 bases, J lost 9 bases, and 9 bases stayed unmatched. The CDR3 length is 14 residues. In DNA, the CDR3 is TGTGCCAGCAGGACGACAGGGGGGGTGGGGCCCCAGCATTTT. This encodes CASRTTGGVGPQHF.